Following are 3 T cell receptor beta chains from one sample sequenced in a study of cytomegalovirus exposure and HLA in healthy donors (TCRdb year 2017). The library relied on the immunoSEQ multiplex PCR assay. A mixture of 60 forward primers for TCR Vbeta segments and 13 reverse primers for TCR Jbeta segments was used in the multiplex PCR. Sourced from immuneACCESS, this table was stored by TCRdb with only in-frame sequences that have V and J called. A share of the clones is absent; for the studies checked, an unresolved V gene accounts for under half, and the remainder has no known explanation. The sample data list 130,000 or so clones, and approximately 76% of these were observed just once. In total, the top ten clones hold approximately 1.8% of the sample. What was sequenced was PBMCs. Receptor source: a man between 40 and 49 years old in good health and CMV-seronegative.

J is TRBJ2-3 and V is TRBV7-6; 8 bases match TRBD2. V was pared by 1 base and J by 4 bases, with 7 bases of the junction left unmatched. The germline CDR1 and CDR2 sequences are SGHVS and FNYEAQ. The CDR3 has 16 residues. CDR3 region: CASSLVSGGRPDTQYF. In DNA, the CDR3 is TGTGCCAGCAGCTTAGTTTCGGGGGGGCGTCCAGATACGCAGTATTTT.

This rearrangement joins TRBV5-4 to TRBJ2-2; 8 nucleotides agree with TRBD2. Germline CDR1 is SGHNT and CDR2 is YYREEE (reference sequence). J was trimmed by 1 base and V by 4 bases; bases with no gene match: 6. The CDR3 runs 16 residues. The CDR3 reads CASSPSTSGNTGELFF. In nucleotides, the CDR3 is TGTGCCAGCAGCCCAAGTACTAGCGGGAACACCGGGGAGCTGTTTTTT.

This rearrangement joins TRBV9 to TRBJ2-1; the D gene is possibly TRBD2 (7 bases). Germline V gene data show CDR1 as SGDLS and CDR2 as YYNGEE. The V end lost 3 bases, the J end lost 3 bases, and 25 bases lay between the germline ends. This CDR3 region has 19 residues. CDR3 residues: CASSAARGASGENYNEQFF. The CDR3 DNA reads TGTGCCAGCAGCGCGGCAAGGGGGGCTAGCGGTGAGAACTACAATGAGCAGTTCTTC.